These T cell receptor beta chains were read from a single sample in a study of blood T cells in healthy people across ages. TCRdb passed the 5' RACE reads through MiXCR, listing each CDR3 protein once. The table has fewer than 1 million distinct CDR3 sequences, more than 40% seen once. Sequencing input: blood. These receptors all come from a man in his 60s in good health. The CDR3 runs from the conserved cysteine through the conserved F or W. D genes are given only for firm matches. The size entry is marked missing in some rows and otherwise reads once, few, many or a size class.

clone_size,v_call,j_call,d_call,cdr3_aa,cdr3_nt
few,TRBV20-1,TRBJ2-6,NA,CSAARGVGVLTF,TGCAGTGCAGCAAGGGGTGTAGGGGTCCTGACTTTC
few,TRBV5-5,TRBJ1-4,NA,CASSLDPTGMLTNEKLFF,TGTGCCAGCAGCTTGGATCCCACAGGGATGTTAACTAATGAAAAACTGTTTTTT
NA,TRBV29-1,TRBJ2-5,TRBD1,CSVVGQGALNEQYF,TGCAGCGTTGTAGGACAGGGGGCCCTCAATGAGCAGTACTTC
NA,TRBV28,TRBJ2-5,TRBD2,CASSLLAGGTETQYF,TGTGCCAGCAGTTTACTAGCGGGGGGCACGGAGACCCAGTACTTC
NA,TRBV20-1,TRBJ2-1,NA,CSAEGPSNNEQFF,TGCAGCGCGGAGGGCCCTTCCAACAATGAGCAGTTCTTC
few,TRBV7-9,TRBJ2-1,NA,CASSPWSHEQFF,TGTGCCAGCAGCCCATGGTCCCATGAGCAGTTCTTC
NA,TRBV6-6,TRBJ1-6,NA,CASSHTTETNSPLHF,TGTGCCAGCAGTCATACAACAGAAACAAATTCACCCCTCCACTTT
NA,TRBV6-5,TRBJ2-7,NA,CASTGPQGSSYEQYF,TGTGCCAGCACCGGCCCCCAGGGTAGCTCCTACGAGCAGTACTTC
many,TRBV12-3/TRBV12-4,TRBJ1-6,TRBD1,CASSPWGQGTSPLHF,TGTGCCAGCAGCCCATGGGGACAGGGCACCTCACCCCTCCACTTT
NA,TRBV4-3,TRBJ2-1,TRBD2,CASSQDHTSGGGPQFF,TGCGCCAGCAGCCAAGATCACACTAGCGGGGGGGGTCCGCAGTTCTTC
NA,TRBV20-1,TRBJ1-5,NA,CSARDPQGGNQPQHF,TGCAGTGCTAGAGATCCGCAGGGAGGCAATCAGCCCCAGCATTTT
NA,TRBV11-2,TRBJ1-2,NA,CASSPTDGTNYGYTF,TGTGCCAGCAGTCCCACGGACGGTACTAACTATGGCTACACCTTC
few,TRBV7-2,TRBJ2-5,TRBD2,CASSPPGLAYQETQYF,TGTGCCAGCAGCCCGCCGGGACTAGCGTACCAAGAGACCCAGTACTTC
NA,TRBV5-1,TRBJ2-7,TRBD1,CASSLEGQGLYEQYF,TGCGCCAGCAGCTTGGAAGGACAGGGTCTCTACGAGCAGTACTTC
few,TRBV12-3/TRBV12-4,TRBJ1-4,TRBD1,CASSLLGHRGLVEKLFF,TGTGCCAGCAGTTTATTGGGTCACAGGGGGCTGGTTGAAAAACTGTTTTTT
few,TRBV4-3,TRBJ2-7,TRBD2,CASSQDPHTSGGPYEQYF,TGCGCCAGCAGCCAAGATCCCCACACTAGCGGGGGGCCCTACGAGCAGTACTTC
few,TRBV14,TRBJ2-3,NA,CASSPLAGKADTQYF,TGTGCCAGCAGCCCCCTCGCGGGGAAGGCAGATACGCAGTATTTT
NA,TRBV3-1,TRBJ2-1,TRBD2,CASSPLGRAGAINEQFF,TGTGCCAGCAGCCCCCTGGGGCGAGCGGGGGCCATCAATGAGCAGTTCTTC
once,TRBV20-1,TRBJ2-1,TRBD2,CSARKGLAHNEQFF,TGCAGTGCTAGAAAGGGACTAGCCCACAATGAGCAGTTCTTC
NA,TRBV4-1,TRBJ2-5,TRBD2,CASSLAGLAGGPKEQYF,TGCGCCAGCAGCCTCGCCGGACTAGCGGGGGGGCCAAAAGAGCAGTACTTC
few,TRBV27,TRBJ2-1,TRBD1,CASSRPGQGYNEQFF,TGTGCCAGCAGTCGACCGGGACAGGGGTACAATGAGCAGTTCTTC
NA,TRBV27,TRBJ1-6,NA,CASSYYGGSRYQDSPLHF,TGTGCCAGCAGTTATTATGGGGGAAGCCGATATCAGGATTCACCCCTCCACTTT
NA,TRBV9,TRBJ2-1,NA,CASSVASLSYNEQFF,TGTGCCAGCAGCGTAGCCAGCCTCTCCTACAATGAGCAGTTCTTC
NA,TRBV15,TRBJ1-6,TRBD1,CATSPDRVGSPLHF,TGTGCCACCAGTCCGGACAGGGTTGGGTCACCCCTCCACTTT
NA,TRBV2,TRBJ2-2,NA,CASTEGTTGELFF,TGTGCCAGTACTGAGGGGACCACCGGGGAGCTGTTTTTT
few,TRBV9,TRBJ2-7,NA,CASSVGSHGPGWGEQYF,TGTGCCAGCAGCGTAGGTTCACATGGACCCGGATGGGGGGAGCAGTACTTC
NA,TRBV4-1,TRBJ2-1,NA,CASSQDSTGGAGNEQFF,TGCGCCAGCAGCCAAGATTCCACAGGGGGGGCGGGCAATGAGCAGTTCTTC
NA,TRBV7-2,TRBJ2-3,TRBD2,CASLAGVATDTQYF,TGTGCCAGCTTAGCGGGGGTGGCGACAGATACGCAGTATTTT
NA,TRBV6-2/TRBV6-3,TRBJ1-1,NA,CASSYRTMNTEAFF,TGTGCCAGCAGTTACAGAACTATGAACACTGAAGCTTTCTTT
NA,TRBV27,TRBJ2-2,TRBD2,CASKRGTSPSTGELFF,TGTGCCAGCAAAAGGGGGACTAGCCCGAGCACCGGGGAGCTGTTTTTT
few,TRBV6-2/TRBV6-3,TRBJ2-1,TRBD1,CASSWSGTGENEQFF,TGTGCCAGCAGTTGGAGCGGGACAGGGGAAAATGAGCAGTTCTTC
NA,TRBV7-9,TRBJ2-6,NA,CASTSQSGANVLTF,TGTGCCAGCACCTCTCAATCTGGGGCCAACGTCCTGACTTTC
once,TRBV18,TRBJ1-1,NA,CASSPRPETNTEAFF,TGTGCCAGCTCACCACGCCCCGAAACGAACACTGAAGCTTTCTTT
few,TRBV7-3,TRBJ2-2,NA,CASSLLSQAGELFF,TGTGCCAGCAGCTTATTATCACAGGCCGGGGAGCTGTTTTTT
NA,TRBV20-1,TRBJ1-5,TRBD1,CSARVEGQGNQPQHF,TGCAGTGCTAGAGTGGAGGGACAGGGGAATCAGCCCCAGCATTTT
NA,TRBV4-3,TRBJ1-2,TRBD1,CASSQDLSGQLYGYTF,TGCGCCAGCAGCCAAGATCTCTCGGGACAGCTCTATGGCTACACCTTC
once,TRBV20-1,TRBJ2-1,NA,CSARTPYSYNEQFF,TGCAGTGCCAGGACACCCTACTCCTACAATGAGCAGTTCTTC
few,TRBV3-1,TRBJ2-2,NA,CASSPGERNTGELFF,TGTGCCAGCAGCCCGGGGGAGCGGAACACCGGGGAGCTGTTTTTT
NA,TRBV5-5,TRBJ2-7,NA,CASSATSTGEQYF,TGTGCCAGCAGCGCGACAAGCACGGGGGAGCAGTACTTC
few,TRBV20-1,TRBJ2-3,TRBD2,CSATSGDVADTQYF,TGCAGTGCTACCAGCGGGGATGTGGCAGATACGCAGTATTTT
NA,TRBV7-9,TRBJ1-1,NA,CASSPRGLGQWFTEAFF,TGTGCCAGCAGCCCCCGGGGCCTCGGACAGTGGTTTACTGAAGCTTTCTTT